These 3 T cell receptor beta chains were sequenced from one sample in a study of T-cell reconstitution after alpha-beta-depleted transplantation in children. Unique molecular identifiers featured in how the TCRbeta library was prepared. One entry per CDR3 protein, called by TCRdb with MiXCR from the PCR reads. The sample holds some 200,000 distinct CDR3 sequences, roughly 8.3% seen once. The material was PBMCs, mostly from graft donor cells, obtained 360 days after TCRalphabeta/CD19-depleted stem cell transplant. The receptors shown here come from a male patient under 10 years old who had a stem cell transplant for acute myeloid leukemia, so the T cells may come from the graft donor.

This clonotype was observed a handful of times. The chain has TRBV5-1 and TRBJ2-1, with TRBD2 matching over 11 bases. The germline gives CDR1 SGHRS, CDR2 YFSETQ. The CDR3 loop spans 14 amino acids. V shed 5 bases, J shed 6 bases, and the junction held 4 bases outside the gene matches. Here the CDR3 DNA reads TGCGCCAGCAGTCAGGGACTAGCGGTCAATGAGCAGTTCTTC. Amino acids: CASSQGLAVNEQFF. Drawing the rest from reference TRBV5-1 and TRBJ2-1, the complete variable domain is KAGVTQTPRYLIKTRGQQVTLSCSPISGHRSVSWYQQTPGQGLQFLFEYFSETQRNKGNFPGRFSGRQFSNSRSEMNVSTLELGDSALYLCASSQGLAVNEQFFGPGTRLTVL.

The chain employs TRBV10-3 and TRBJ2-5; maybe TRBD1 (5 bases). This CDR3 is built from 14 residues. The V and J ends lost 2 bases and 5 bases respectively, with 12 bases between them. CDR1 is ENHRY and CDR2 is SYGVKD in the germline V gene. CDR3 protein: CAISEVRVMETQYF. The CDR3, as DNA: TGTGCCATCAGTGAGGTCAGGGTGATGGAGACCCAGTACTTC.

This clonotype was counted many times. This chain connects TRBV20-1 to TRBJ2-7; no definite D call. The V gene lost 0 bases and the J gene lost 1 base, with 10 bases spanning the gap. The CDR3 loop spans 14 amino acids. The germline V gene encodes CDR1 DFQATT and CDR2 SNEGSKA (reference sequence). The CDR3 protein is CSARDERSSYEQYF. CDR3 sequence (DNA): TGCAGTGCTAGAGATGAACGGTCGTCCTACGAGCAGTACTTC.